These 10 T cell receptor beta chains originate from one sample sequenced in a study of response to subunit inactivated influenza vaccine. TCRdb recomputed calls from the RT-PCR reads with MiXCR, one row per CDR3 protein. The profile shows 550,000 to 600,000 distinct CDR3 sequences, roughly 10% of them singletons. Here the sequenced sample was PBMCs from blood, taken on the day of vaccination. The receptor set was obtained from a man between 45 and 60 years old who received an inactivated influenza vaccine.

The J gene is TRBJ1-1, the V gene TRBV6-2 or TRBV6-3, with D hard to call. Germline CDR1 is MNHEY and CDR2 is SVGEGT. This CDR3 has 14 amino acids. Trimming stripped 7 bases from V and 2 bases from J, with 14 bases between. CDR3 in amino acids: CASIFPGTNTEAFF. CDR3 bases: TGTGCCAGCATTTTTCCAGGAACAAACACTGAAGCTTTCTTT.

J is TRBJ2-7 and V is TRBV20-1, with TRBD2 matching over 14 bases. This CDR3 is 14 amino acids long. CDR1 is DFQATT, CDR2 SNEGSKA, per germline (reference sequence). The V segment lost 8 bases and the J segment 6 bases; nucleotides outside the gene matches: 9. CDR3 nucleotide sequence: TGCAGTAGGACCGGGACTAGCGGGGGTGGCGAGCAGTACTTC. Its protein product is CSRTGTSGGGEQYF.

This clonotype was observed a handful of times. The rearrangement joins TRBV10-3 to TRBJ2-1; D may match TRBD1 or TRBD2 (5 bases each). V was pared by 10 bases and J by 0 bases, with 16 bases between. The CDR3 spans 15 residues. Germline V gene data show CDR1 as ENHRY and CDR2 as SYGVKD. CDR3 DNA: TGTGCCACCTCTCCGGGGCCTGGCTCCTACAATGAGCAGTTCTTC. Protein sequence: CATSPGPGSYNEQFF.

This clonotype has just a few counts. The genes are TRBV28 and TRBJ2-7; the match to TRBD2 covers 9 bases. V lost 10 bases, J lost 8 bases, and 21 bases stayed unmatched. The germline V gene encodes CDR1 MDHEN and CDR2 SYDVKM. The CDR3 has 16 amino acids. Here the CDR3 reads CATTLYPSGTSIQQYF. The DNA of the CDR3 is TGTGCCACCACACTCTACCCATCCGGGACTAGCATCCAGCAGTACTTC.

V is TRBV20-1 and J is TRBJ2-2, with D perhaps being TRBD1 or TRBD2 (6 bases each). This CDR3 region has 15 residues. Germline CDR1 DFQATT, CDR2 SNEGSKA (reference sequence). Trimming pared 3 bases from V and 0 bases from J, leaving 11 bases between. The CDR3 coding sequence is TGCAGTGCTAGGGGGGGCCACGCGAACACCGGGGAGCTGTTTTTT. It encodes CSARGGHANTGELFF.

V is TRBV5-1 and J is TRBJ1-1; D is possibly TRBD1 (6 bases). Trimming cost V 0 bases and J 8 bases, with 11 bases left between them. Germline values: CDR1 SGHRS, CDR2 YFSETQ. The CDR3 totals 13 residues. CDR3 sequence reads: CASSLGTVNEAFF. In DNA, the CDR3 is TGCGCCAGCAGCTTGGGGACAGTTAACGAAGCTTTCTTT.

This clonotype was observed many times. The V and J genes are TRBV6-5 and TRBJ2-6, with no clear D. V was pared by 0 bases and J by 2 bases, with 8 bases between. Germline assignment: CDR1 MNHEY and CDR2 SVGAGI. CDR3 length: 16 residues. In nucleotides, the CDR3 is TGTGCCAGCAGTTACTCGTCCAGCGCTGGGGCCAACGTCCTGACTTTC. It is translated as CASSYSSSAGANVLTF.

V usage is TRBV5-1 and J usage is TRBJ2-7; 12 nucleotides match TRBD2. J gave up 3 bases and V 3 bases, and 7 bases lay outside the gene matches. Per the germline V gene, CDR1 is SGHRS and CDR2 is YFSETQ. This CDR3 has 16 residues. CDR3 in amino acids: CASSWTSGVSFYEQYF. CDR3 in DNA: TGCGCCAGCAGCTGGACTAGCGGGGTGAGCTTCTACGAGCAGTACTTC.

This clonotype was picked up a small number of times. The rearrangement joins TRBV7-2 to TRBJ2-5; 9 positions match TRBD2. Germline CDR1 reads SGHTA; CDR2 reads FQGNSA. The J segment lost 2 bases and the V segment lost 0 bases, leaving 4 bases of the junction unmatched. The CDR3 loop spans 16 amino acids. The CDR3 here is CASSLAVLAGQETQYF. The CDR3 nucleotides read TGTGCCAGCAGCTTAGCGGTTCTAGCGGGGCAAGAGACCCAGTACTTC.

A few counts support this clonotype. The chain combines TRBV6-1 with TRBJ2-1; 14 nucleotides match TRBD2. Germline values: CDR1 MNHNS, CDR2 SASEGT. CDR3 length equals 15 residues. V was clipped by 6 bases and J by 8 bases; unmatched bases: 6. The CDR3 coding sequence is TGTGCCAGCAGACCGACTAGCGGGAGGGAGTATGAGCAGTTCTTC. Translating gives CASRPTSGREYEQFF.